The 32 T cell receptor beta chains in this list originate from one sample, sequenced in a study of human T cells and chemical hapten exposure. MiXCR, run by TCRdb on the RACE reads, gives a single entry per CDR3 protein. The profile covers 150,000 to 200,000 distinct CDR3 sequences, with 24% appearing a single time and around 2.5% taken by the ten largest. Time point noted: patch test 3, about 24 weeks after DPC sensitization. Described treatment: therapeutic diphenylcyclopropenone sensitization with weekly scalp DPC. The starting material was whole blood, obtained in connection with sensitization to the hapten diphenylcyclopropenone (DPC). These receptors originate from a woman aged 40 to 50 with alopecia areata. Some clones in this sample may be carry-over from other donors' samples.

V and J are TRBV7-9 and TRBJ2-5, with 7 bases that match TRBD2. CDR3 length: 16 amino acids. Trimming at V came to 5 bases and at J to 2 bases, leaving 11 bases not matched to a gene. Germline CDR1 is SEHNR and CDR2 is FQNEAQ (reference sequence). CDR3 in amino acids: CASSPGLHTLQETQYF. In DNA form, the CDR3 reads TGTGCCAGCAGCCCGGGACTACACACGCTACAAGAGACCCAGTACTTC.

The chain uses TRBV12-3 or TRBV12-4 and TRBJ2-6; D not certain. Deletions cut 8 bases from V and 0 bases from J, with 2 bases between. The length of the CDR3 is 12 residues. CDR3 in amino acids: CASCSGANVLTF. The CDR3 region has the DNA TGTGCCAGCTGCTCTGGGGCCAACGTCCTGACTTTC.

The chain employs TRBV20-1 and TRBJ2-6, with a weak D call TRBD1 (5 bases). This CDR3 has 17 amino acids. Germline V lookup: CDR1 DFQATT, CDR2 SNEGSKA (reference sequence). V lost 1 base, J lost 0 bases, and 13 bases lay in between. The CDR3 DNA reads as TGCAGTGCTAGAGTTTTAGTAGGGGCCTCTGGGGCCAACGTCCTGACTTTC. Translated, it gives CSARVLVGASGANVLTF.

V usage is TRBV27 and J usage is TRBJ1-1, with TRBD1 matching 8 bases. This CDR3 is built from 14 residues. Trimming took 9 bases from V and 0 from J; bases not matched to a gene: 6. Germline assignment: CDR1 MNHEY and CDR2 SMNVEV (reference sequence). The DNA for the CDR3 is TGTGCCAGTCACAACAGGGGGATGAACACTGAAGCTTTCTTT. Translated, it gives CASHNRGMNTEAFF.

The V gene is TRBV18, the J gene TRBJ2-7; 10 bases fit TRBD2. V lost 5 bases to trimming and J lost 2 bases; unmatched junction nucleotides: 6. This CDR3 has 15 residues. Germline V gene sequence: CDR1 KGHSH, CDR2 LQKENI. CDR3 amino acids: CASSAAGLATYEQYF. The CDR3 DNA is TGTGCCAGCTCAGCGGCGGGACTAGCGACCTACGAGCAGTACTTC.

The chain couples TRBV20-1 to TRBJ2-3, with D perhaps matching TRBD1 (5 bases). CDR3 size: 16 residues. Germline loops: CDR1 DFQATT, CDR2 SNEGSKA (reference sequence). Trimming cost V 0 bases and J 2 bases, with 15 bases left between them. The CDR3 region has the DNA TGCAGTGCTAGAGATCAAGGCAGGGTGGACACAGATACGCAGTATTTT. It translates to CSARDQGRVDTDTQYF.

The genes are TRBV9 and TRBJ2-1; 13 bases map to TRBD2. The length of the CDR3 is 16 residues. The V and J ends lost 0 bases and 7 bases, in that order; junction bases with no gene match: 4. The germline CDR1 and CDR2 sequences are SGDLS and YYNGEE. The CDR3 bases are TGTGCCAGCAGCGTAGAACTAGCGGGAGGGCCGAATGAGCAGTTCTTC. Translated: CASSVELAGGPNEQFF.

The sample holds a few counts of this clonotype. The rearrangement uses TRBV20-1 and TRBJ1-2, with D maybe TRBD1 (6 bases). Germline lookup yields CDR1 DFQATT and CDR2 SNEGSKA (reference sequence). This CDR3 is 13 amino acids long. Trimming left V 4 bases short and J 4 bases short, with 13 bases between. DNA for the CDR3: TGCAGTGCTAAACAGGGATTCACCTATGGCTACACCTTC. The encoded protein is CSAKQGFTYGYTF.

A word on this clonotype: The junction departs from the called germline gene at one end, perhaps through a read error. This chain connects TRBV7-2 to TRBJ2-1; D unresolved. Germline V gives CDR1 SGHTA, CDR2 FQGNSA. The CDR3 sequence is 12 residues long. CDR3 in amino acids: CASSPLTATPVF. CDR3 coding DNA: TGTGCCAGCAGCCCCCTGACCGCGACCCCGGTCTTC.

The CDR3 region is CASSLGGQRLVNTEAFF. The CDR3 DNA is TGCGCCAGCAGCTTGGGCGGACAGAGGCTAGTGAACACTGAAGCTTTCTTT. The V call is TRBV5-1, the J call TRBJ1-1; tentative D call: TRBD1 (6 bases). The germline CDR1 and CDR2 sequences are SGHRS and YFSETQ. V was clipped by 0 bases and J by 0 bases, with 15 bases between them. The CDR3 length is 17 residues.

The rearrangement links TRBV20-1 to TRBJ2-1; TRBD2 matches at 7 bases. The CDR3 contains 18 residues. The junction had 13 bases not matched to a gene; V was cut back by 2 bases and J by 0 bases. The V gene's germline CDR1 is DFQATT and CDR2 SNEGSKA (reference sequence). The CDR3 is CSARFLGLAVSSYNEQFF. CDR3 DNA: TGCAGTGCTAGATTTCTTGGCCTAGCGGTAAGCTCCTACAATGAGCAGTTCTTC.

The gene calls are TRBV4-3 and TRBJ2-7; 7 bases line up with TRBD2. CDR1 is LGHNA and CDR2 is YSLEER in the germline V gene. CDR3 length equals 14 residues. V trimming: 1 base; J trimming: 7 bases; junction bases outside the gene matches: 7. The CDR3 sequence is CASSQVRRGTEQYF. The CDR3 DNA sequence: TGCGCCAGCAGCCAAGTTAGGCGGGGGACGGAGCAGTACTTC.

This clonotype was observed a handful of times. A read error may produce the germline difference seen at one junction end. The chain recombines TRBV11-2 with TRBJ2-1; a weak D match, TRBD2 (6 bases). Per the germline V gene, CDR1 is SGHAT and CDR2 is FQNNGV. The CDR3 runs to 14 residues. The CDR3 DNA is TGTGCCAGCAGCTTAGATGGAAGGGGACTGGCTTCAGTCTTC. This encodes CASSLDGRGLASVF.

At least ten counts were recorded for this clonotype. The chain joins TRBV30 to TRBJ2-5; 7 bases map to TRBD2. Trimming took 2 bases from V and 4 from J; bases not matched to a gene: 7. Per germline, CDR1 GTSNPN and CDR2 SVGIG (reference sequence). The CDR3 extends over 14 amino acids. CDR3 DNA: TGTGCCTGGAGTTCGTGGACTAGTAGAGAGACCCAGTACTTC. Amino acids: CAWSSWTSRETQYF. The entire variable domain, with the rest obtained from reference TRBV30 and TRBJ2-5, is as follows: SQTIHQWPATLVQPVGSPLSLECTVEGTSNPNLYWYRQAAGRGLQLLFYSVGIGQISSEVPQNLSASRPQDRQFILSSKKLLLSDSGFYLCAWSSWTSRETQYFGPGTRLLVL.

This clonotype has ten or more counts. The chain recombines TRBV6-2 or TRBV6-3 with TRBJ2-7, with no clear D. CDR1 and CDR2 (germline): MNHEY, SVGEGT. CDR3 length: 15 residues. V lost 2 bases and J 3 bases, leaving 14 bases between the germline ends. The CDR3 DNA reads TGTGCCAGCAGTTACCCTGGCCTAAACGGCTACGAGCAGTACTTC. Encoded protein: CASSYPGLNGYEQYF.

CDR3 protein: CSARAVRGNEKLFF. CDR3 nucleotides: TGCAGTGCTAGGGCCGTAAGGGGTAATGAAAAACTGTTTTTT. The gene calls are TRBV20-1 and TRBJ1-4, with D maybe TRBD1 (5 bases). Trimming cost V 3 bases and J 4 bases, with 12 bases left between them. The CDR3 sequence is 14 residues long. CDR1 DFQATT and CDR2 SNEGSKA come from the germline V gene (reference sequence).

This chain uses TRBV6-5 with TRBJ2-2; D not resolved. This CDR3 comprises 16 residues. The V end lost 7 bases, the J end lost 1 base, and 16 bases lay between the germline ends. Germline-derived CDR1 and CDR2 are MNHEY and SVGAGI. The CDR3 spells CASTSSAARNTGELFF. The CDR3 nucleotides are TGTGCCAGCACTTCCAGCGCGGCGAGGAACACCGGGGAGCTGTTTTTT.

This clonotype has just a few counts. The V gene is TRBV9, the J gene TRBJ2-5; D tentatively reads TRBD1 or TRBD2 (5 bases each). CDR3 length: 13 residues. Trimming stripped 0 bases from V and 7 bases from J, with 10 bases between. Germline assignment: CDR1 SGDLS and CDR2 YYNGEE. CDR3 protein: CASSVVGDGTQYF. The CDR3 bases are TGTGCCAGCAGCGTAGTAGGGGACGGGACCCAGTACTTC.

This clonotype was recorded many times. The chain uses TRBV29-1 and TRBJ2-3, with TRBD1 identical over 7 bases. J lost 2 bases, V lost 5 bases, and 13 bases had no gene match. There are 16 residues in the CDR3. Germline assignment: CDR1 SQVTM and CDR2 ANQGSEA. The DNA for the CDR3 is TGCAGCGTTTCCTGGACAGGTCCGGTTGTCACAGATACGCAGTATTTT. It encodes CSVSWTGPVVTDTQYF.

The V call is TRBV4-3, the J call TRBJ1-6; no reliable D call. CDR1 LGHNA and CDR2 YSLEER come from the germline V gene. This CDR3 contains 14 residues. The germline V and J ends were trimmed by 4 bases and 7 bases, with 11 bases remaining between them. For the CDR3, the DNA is TGCGCCAGCAGCCGAGGAATAGAGAATTCACCCCTCCACTTT. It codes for CASSRGIENSPLHF.

CDR3 coding DNA: TGCAGCGTTGAAGTATCAGCCACCTCCTACGAGCAGTACTTC. This codes for CSVEVSATSYEQYF. V is TRBV29-1 and J is TRBJ2-7, with D unclear. Trimming took 1 base from V and 0 from J, leaving 10 bases between them. Germline V CDR1 and CDR2: SQVTM, ANQGSEA. This CDR3 has 14 amino acids.

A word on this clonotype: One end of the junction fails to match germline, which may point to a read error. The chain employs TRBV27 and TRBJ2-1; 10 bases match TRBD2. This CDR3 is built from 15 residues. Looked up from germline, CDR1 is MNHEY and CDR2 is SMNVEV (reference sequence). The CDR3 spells CTSSPLAGGRGEQFF. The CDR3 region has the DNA TGTACCAGCAGTCCTTTAGCGGGAGGTCGGGGGGAGCAGTTCTTC.

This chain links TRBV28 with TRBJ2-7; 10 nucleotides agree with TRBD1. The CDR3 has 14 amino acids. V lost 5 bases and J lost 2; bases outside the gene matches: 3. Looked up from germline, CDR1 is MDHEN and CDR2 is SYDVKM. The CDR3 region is CASSGGQGTYEQYF. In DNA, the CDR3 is TGTGCCAGCAGTGGGGGACAGGGGACCTACGAGCAGTACTTC.

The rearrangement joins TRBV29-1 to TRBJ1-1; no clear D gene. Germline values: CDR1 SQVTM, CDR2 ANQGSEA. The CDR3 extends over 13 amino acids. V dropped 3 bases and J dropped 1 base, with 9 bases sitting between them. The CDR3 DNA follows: TGCAGCGTTGAGGCCGGAGGGAACACTGAAGCTTTCTTT. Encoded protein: CSVEAGGNTEAFF.

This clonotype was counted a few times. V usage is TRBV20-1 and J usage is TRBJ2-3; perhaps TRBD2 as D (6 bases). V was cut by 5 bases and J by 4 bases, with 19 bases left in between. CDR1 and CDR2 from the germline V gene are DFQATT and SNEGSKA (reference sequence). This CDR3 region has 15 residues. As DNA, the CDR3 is TGCAGTGCTCCCTTGCTAGCGCCAAGCCCAGATACGCAGTATTTT. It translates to CSAPLLAPSPDTQYF.

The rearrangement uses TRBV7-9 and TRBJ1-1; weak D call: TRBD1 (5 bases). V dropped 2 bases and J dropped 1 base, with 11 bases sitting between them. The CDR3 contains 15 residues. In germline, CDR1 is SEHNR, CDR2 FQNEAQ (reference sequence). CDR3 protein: CASSLRSGKNTEAFF. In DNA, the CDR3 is TGTGCCAGCAGCTTAAGATCAGGGAAGAACACTGAAGCTTTCTTT.

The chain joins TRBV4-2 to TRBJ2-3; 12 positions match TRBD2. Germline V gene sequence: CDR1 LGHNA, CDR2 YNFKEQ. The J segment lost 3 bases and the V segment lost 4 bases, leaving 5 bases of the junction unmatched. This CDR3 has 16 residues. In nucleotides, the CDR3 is TGTGCCAGCAGCCGCATGACTAGCGGGGGAACAGATACGCAGTATTTT. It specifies CASSRMTSGGTDTQYF.

The CDR3 is CASSVQGYQPQHF. The CDR3 bases are TGTGCCAGTTCTGTCCAGGGATATCAGCCCCAGCATTTT. The J gene is TRBJ1-5, the V gene TRBV28; D is perhaps TRBD1 (5 bases). Trimming took off 9 bases at V and 5 bases at J, with 14 bases between the two ends. The germline V gene encodes CDR1 MDHEN and CDR2 SYDVKM. CDR3 length: 13 amino acids.

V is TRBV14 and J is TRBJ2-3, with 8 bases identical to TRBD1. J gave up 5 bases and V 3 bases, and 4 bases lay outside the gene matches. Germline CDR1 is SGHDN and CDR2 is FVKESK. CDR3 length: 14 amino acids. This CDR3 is CASSHIRGLDTQYF. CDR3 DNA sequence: TGTGCCAGCAGCCATATCAGGGGGCTAGATACGCAGTATTTT. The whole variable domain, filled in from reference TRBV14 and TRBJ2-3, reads EAGVTQFPSHSVIEKGQTVTLRCDPISGHDNLYWYRRVMGKEIKFLLHFVKESKQDESGMPNNRFLAERTGGTYSTLKVQPAELEDSGVYFCASSHIRGLDTQYFGPGTRLTVL.

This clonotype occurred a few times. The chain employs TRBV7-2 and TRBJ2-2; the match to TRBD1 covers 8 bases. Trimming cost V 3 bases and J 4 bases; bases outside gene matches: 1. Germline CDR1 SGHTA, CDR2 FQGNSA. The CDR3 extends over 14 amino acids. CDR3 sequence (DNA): TGTGCCAGCAGCTTCGGACAGGGCACCGGGGAGCTGTTTTTT. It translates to CASSFGQGTGELFF.

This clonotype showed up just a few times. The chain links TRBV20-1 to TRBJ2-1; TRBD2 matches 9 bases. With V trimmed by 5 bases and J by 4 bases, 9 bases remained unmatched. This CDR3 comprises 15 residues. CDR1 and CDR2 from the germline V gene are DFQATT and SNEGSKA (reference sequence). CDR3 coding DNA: TGCAGTGCTCGTGGAGTGACTAGCGGATACAATGAGCAGTTCTTC. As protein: CSARGVTSGYNEQFF.

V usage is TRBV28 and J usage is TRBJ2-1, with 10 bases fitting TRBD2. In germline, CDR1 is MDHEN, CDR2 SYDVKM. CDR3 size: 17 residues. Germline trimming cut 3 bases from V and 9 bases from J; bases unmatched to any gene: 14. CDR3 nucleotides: TGTGCCAGCAGTTTTGTCCAGCGGGAGGGCAGAGGGGGTGAGCAGTTCTTC. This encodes CASSFVQREGRGGEQFF.